Sequencing of this T cell receptor (beta chain) was carried out in a study of shared clonotypes between healthy human individuals. The CDR3 contains 15 residues. V lost 1 base and J lost 4; bases outside the gene matches: 5. Germline-derived CDR1 and CDR2 are SGHNT and YYREEE (reference sequence). Deep-level assay runs were performed. Some clones are missing from TCRdb's copy, which holds only in-frame ones; the method was immunoSEQ multiplex PCR. The table records over a million clones, approximately 98.5% of them present only once. V is TRBV5-4 and J is TRBJ2-7; 10 bases fit TRBD2. The TCR was taken from a man aged 25 to 40 in good health. Sequenced: naive CD4+ T cells sorted from blood. As for subset: CD45RA+ positively selected. The CDR3 is CASSLRSSGSYEQYF. The CDR3 region has the DNA TGTGCCAGCAGCTTGCGCTCTAGCGGGAGTTACGAGCAGTACTTC.